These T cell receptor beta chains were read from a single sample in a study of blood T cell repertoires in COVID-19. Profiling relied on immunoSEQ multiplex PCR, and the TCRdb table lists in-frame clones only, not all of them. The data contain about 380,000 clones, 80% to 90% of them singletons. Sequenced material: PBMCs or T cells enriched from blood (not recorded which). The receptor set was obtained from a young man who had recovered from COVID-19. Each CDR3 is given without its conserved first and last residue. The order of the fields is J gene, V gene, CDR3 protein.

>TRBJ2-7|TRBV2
ASSESGGTGGFYEQY
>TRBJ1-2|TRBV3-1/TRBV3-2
ASSQDPVWSGYT
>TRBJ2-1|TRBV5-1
ASSLDSPEQF
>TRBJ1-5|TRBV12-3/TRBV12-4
ASSQQGQPQH
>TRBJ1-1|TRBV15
ATSTRQLNTEAF
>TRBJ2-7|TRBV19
ASSVSSSYEQY
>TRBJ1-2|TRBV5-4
ASSLEQGSNYGYT
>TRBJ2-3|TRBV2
ASRAGSNTDTQY
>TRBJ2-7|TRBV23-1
ASSQPRLRGNNSYEQY
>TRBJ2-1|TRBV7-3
ASSSVAGGSGEQF
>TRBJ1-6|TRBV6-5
ASSRVTTGSPLH
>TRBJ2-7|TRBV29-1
SVVYLHRENEQY
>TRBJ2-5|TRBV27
ASSSGTGGAETQY
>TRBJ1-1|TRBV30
AWRPMTAGNTEAF
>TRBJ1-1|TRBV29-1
SATRLTGNTEAF
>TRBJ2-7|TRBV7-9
ASSTAEYNHYEQY
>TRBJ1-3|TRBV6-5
ASRRDSIGNTIY
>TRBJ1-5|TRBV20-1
SASGSGPIQPQH
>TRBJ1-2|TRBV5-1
ASSSDFYGYT
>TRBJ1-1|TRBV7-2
ASSLGGHEAF
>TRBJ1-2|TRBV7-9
ASSSMGLQGNYGYT
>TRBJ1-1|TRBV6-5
ASRYTGVLEAF
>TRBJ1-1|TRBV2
ASSRQLHLEAF
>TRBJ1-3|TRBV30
AWSPRGAGGNTIY
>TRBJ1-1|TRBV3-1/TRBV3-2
ASSQGAGATEAF
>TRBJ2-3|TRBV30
AWSARTAHTQY
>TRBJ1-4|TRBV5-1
ASSFGQGYEKLF
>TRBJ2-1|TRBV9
ASGQEQF
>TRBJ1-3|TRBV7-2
ASSGADTIY
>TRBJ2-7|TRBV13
ASSLVDRSYEQY
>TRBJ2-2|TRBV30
ALAGADTGELF
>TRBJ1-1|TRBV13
ASSFGNTEAF
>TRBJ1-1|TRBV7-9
ASSLGKNRGDTEAF
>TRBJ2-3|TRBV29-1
SVDLIQGPDTQY
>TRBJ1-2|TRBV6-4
ASSDRRNTGGYT
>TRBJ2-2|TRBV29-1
SVEQTGELF
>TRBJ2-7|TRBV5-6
ASSWRQGGILNSYEQY
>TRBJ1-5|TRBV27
ASSLLGQGEDQPQH
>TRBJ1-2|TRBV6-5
ASSYGRDNYGYT
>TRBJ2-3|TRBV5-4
ASSGAGGPTDTQY
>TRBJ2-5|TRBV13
ASSIGGGVQETQY
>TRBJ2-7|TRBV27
ASQDRGLFEQY
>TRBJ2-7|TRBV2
ANQIDRGYYEQY